These 32 T cell receptor beta chains were sequenced from one sample in a study of cytomegalovirus exposure and HLA in healthy donors. The PCR used 60 Vbeta and 13 Jbeta primers. The method was immunoSEQ multiplex PCR; TCRdb's version includes in-frame clones alone and lacks a portion of them. Altogether 150,000 to 200,000 clones are present, roughly four fifths being singletons, with the ten largest covering less than 0.9%. The sample consisted of PBMCs. The receptors come from a female donor in good health and CMV-seronegative.

The genes are TRBV7-9 and TRBJ1-1; tentative D call: TRBD1 (5 bases). The germline V and J ends were trimmed by 3 bases and 5 bases, with 10 bases remaining between them. The CDR3 has 13 residues. Germline V lookup: CDR1 SEHNR, CDR2 FQNEAQ (reference sequence). DNA of the CDR3: TGTGCCAGCAGCTTTAGACAGTCTACTGAAGCTTTCTTT. Translated: CASSFRQSTEAFF. The complete variable domain, with remaining parts taken from reference TRBV7-9 and TRBJ1-1, reads DTGVSQNPRHKITKRGQNVTFRCDPISEHNRLYWYRQTLGQGPEFLTYFQNEAQLEKSRLLSDRFSAERPKGSFSTLEIQRTEQGDSAMYLCASSFRQSTEAFFGQGTRLTVV.

This clone was observed a single time. The rearrangement links TRBV28 to TRBJ2-1, with D perhaps matching TRBD2 (5 bases). V lost 6 bases to trimming and J lost 10 bases, with 16 bases between them. This CDR3 has 13 amino acids. Germline V gene sequence: CDR1 MDHEN, CDR2 SYDVKM. The CDR3 DNA reads TGTGCCAGCAGGCTGGACTCCCCTAACGAGCAGTTCTTC. Protein: CASRLDSPNEQFF.

V usage is TRBV28 and J usage is TRBJ2-2; the match to TRBD1 covers 7 bases. The CDR3 runs to 15 residues. J was trimmed by 6 bases and V by 6 bases; bases with no gene match: 10. Germline lookup yields CDR1 MDHEN and CDR2 SYDVKM. As DNA, the CDR3 is TGTGCCAGCAGAGTAGTAACTACAGGGGCCGGGGAGCTGTTTTTT. Residues: CASRVVTTGAGELFF.

This clone appeared a single time. This sequence joins TRBV2 and TRBJ1-1; D call uncertain. The CDR3 sequence is 13 residues long. The ends were cut back, 6 bases at V and 1 base at J, with 9 bases in the middle. The germline CDR1 and CDR2 sequences are SNHLY and FYNNEI. CDR3 amino acids: CASSGRGNTEAFF. In DNA form, the CDR3 reads TGTGCCAGCAGCGGTCGCGGGAACACTGAAGCTTTCTTT. Using reference TRBV2 and TRBJ1-1 for the parts outside the CDR3, the full variable domain is EPEVTQTPSHQVTQMGQEVILRCVPISNHLYFYWYRQILGQKVEFLVSFYNNEISEKSEIFDDQFSVERPDGSNFTLKIRSTKLEDSAMYFCASSGRGNTEAFFGQGTRLTVV.

The chain recombines TRBV18 with TRBJ2-2; perhaps TRBD1 as D (6 bases). Germline assignment: CDR1 KGHSH and CDR2 LQKENI. The V and J ends lost 3 bases and 0 bases respectively, with 8 bases between them. The CDR3 is made up of 15 amino acids. The CDR3 DNA reads TGTGCCAGCTCACCCCGGACAGCGAACACCGGGGAGCTGTTTTTT. This translates into CASSPRTANTGELFF. The full variable domain, in which reference TRBV18 and TRBJ2-2 provide the parts outside the CDR3, is NAGVMQNPRHLVRRRGQEARLRCSPMKGHSHVYWYRQLPEEGLKFMVYLQKENIIDESGMPKERFSAEFPKEGPSILRIQQVVRGDSAAYFCASSPRTANTGELFFGEGSRLTVL.

The sample holds one count of this clone. The J gene is TRBJ2-1, the V gene TRBV5-4, with TRBD2 identical over 9 bases. The V gene end was trimmed by 1 base and the J gene end by 0 bases; junction bases not matched to a gene: 8. The CDR3 has 18 residues. Germline CDR1 and CDR2: SGHNT and YYREEE (reference sequence). The chain's CDR3 is CASSLRVAGGSSYNEQFF. In nucleotides, the CDR3 is TGTGCCAGCAGCTTGAGGGTGGCGGGGGGGAGCTCCTACAATGAGCAGTTCTTC.

In DNA, the CDR3 is TGTGCCAGTAGTCGACTCCAGGGGGCTGGAAACAATGAGCAGTTCTTC. This encodes CASSRLQGAGNNEQFF. The V call is TRBV19, the J call TRBJ2-1, with 8 bases aligning to TRBD1. The germline V gene encodes CDR1 LNHDA and CDR2 SQIVND (reference sequence). The CDR3 spans 16 residues. Germline trimming cut 5 bases from V and 5 bases from J; bases unmatched to any gene: 11.

This clone came up a few times. V gene TRBV30 combines with J gene TRBJ2-1; 8 bases align to TRBD2. This CDR3 has 13 amino acids. The trim removed 2 bases at V and 7 bases at J, leaving 4 bases unmatched. Germline V gene data show CDR1 as GTSNPN and CDR2 as SVGIG (reference sequence). CDR3 region: CAWSITSGNEQFF. Here the CDR3 DNA reads TGTGCCTGGAGTATAACTAGCGGAAATGAGCAGTTCTTC.

The chain couples TRBV7-6 to TRBJ2-7, with TRBD1 identical over 8 bases. After removal of 4 bases from V and 3 bases from J, the junction contained 5 bases not matched to a gene. CDR3 length equals 14 residues. Per the germline V gene, CDR1 is SGHVS and CDR2 is FNYEAQ. Here the CDR3 DNA reads TGTGCCAGCAGCTCCGGGACAGGAGGCTACGAGCAGTACTTC. Translated: CASSSGTGGYEQYF.

This rearrangement joins TRBV9 to TRBJ2-7, with D possibly TRBD1 on 7 matching bases. There are 15 residues in the CDR3. V was trimmed by 4 bases and J by 3 bases, leaving 17 bases between them. The germline V gene encodes CDR1 SGDLS and CDR2 YYNGEE. The CDR3 here is CASSRQGGQLYEQYF. CDR3 bases: TGTGCCAGCAGCCGTCAGGGGGGCCAGCTCTACGAGCAGTACTTC.

This clone turned up a few times. The genes are TRBV6-6 and TRBJ1-3, with D tentatively TRBD1 (5 bases). The CDR3 is 15 amino acids. The germline V and J ends were trimmed by 2 bases and 5 bases, with 13 bases remaining between them. Germline assignment: CDR1 MNHNY and CDR2 SVGAGI (reference sequence). In DNA form, the CDR3 reads TGTGCCAGCAGTTACCCCAGGTCGGACAGAAACACCATATATTTT. Residues: CASSYPRSDRNTIYF.

This CDR3 reads CASSLAELVETQYF. DNA of the CDR3: TGTGCCAGCAGCTTAGCTGAACTCGTGGAGACCCAGTACTTC. The rearrangement links TRBV7-2 to TRBJ2-5; D unresolved. V lost 0 bases and J 5 bases, leaving 10 bases between the germline ends. Looked up from germline, CDR1 is SGHTA and CDR2 is FQGNSA. CDR3 size: 14 residues.

This clone was counted a few times. The chain joins TRBV28 to TRBJ2-7; 8 bases align to TRBD1. With 2 bases clipped from V and 6 bases from J, the junction kept 6 bases outside the gene matches. The CDR3 covers 14 residues. The germline CDR1 and CDR2 sequences are MDHEN and SYDVKM. In DNA, the CDR3 is TGTGCCAGCAGTTTAGGGGACAGGCCATCCGAGCAGTACTTC. As protein: CASSLGDRPSEQYF.

This clone was counted once. CDR3 bases: TGTGCCAGCATGGCAGGGGGTACTGTATATGAGCAGTTCTTC. Translation: CASMAGGTVYEQFF. This chain connects TRBV28 to TRBJ2-1; 7 bases are shared with TRBD1. V dropped 7 bases and J dropped 8; count of bases not matched to a gene: 11. The germline V gene encodes CDR1 MDHEN and CDR2 SYDVKM. The CDR3 contains 14 residues.

The chain uses TRBV6-1 and TRBJ2-1; 8 bases are a match to TRBD1. The junction had 4 bases not matched to a gene; V was cut back by 2 bases and J by 4 bases. In germline, CDR1 is MNHNS, CDR2 SASEGT. CDR3 size: 15 residues. This CDR3 reads CASSEFTGGYNEQFF. The CDR3 bases are TGTGCCAGCAGTGAATTCACAGGGGGATACAATGAGCAGTTCTTC.

V usage is TRBV6-5 and J usage is TRBJ2-7; 13 bases match TRBD2. Germline-derived CDR1 and CDR2 are MNHEY and SVGAGI. With 6 bases clipped from V and 7 bases from J, the junction kept 9 bases outside the gene matches. This CDR3 region has 15 residues. The CDR3: CASSFGTSGAREQYF. CDR3 nucleotide sequence: TGTGCCAGCAGCTTCGGGACTAGCGGGGCCCGAGAGCAGTACTTC.

This sequence joins TRBV27 and TRBJ1-2, with D unclear. Germline V gives CDR1 MNHEY, CDR2 SMNVEV (reference sequence). CDR3 size: 14 residues. V lost 0 bases, J lost 8 bases, and 13 bases lay in between. In DNA, the CDR3 is TGTGCCAGCAGTTTATCAGAGGGTATTGTAGGCTACACCTTC. Translating it yields CASSLSEGIVGYTF.

This clone was seen once. The V and J genes are TRBV27 and TRBJ1-1, with D perhaps TRBD1 (5 bases). The CDR3 runs 15 residues. Trimming cost V 8 bases and J 7 bases, with 23 bases left between them. In germline, CDR1 is MNHEY, CDR2 SMNVEV (reference sequence). CDR3 sequence: CASGALFSGGIEAFF. CDR3 DNA: TGTGCCAGCGGTGCTCTCTTTAGTGGGGGGATTGAAGCTTTCTTT.

The chain uses TRBV11-2 and TRBJ1-6; tentative D call: TRBD1 (5 bases). Trimming pared 0 bases from V and 3 bases from J, leaving 12 bases between. The CDR3 runs 17 residues. The V gene's germline CDR1 is SGHAT and CDR2 FQNNGV. CDR3 amino acids: CASSLDSAGVYNSPLHF. CDR3 nucleotides: TGTGCCAGCAGCTTAGATTCGGCGGGGGTCTATAATTCACCCCTCCACTTT.

In its sample, this clone was seen once. The junction differs from germline at one of its ends, possibly a read error. This chain joins TRBV5-1 and TRBJ2-6; a weak D match, TRBD1 (5 bases). Germline CDR1 is SGHRS and CDR2 is YFSETQ. CDR3 length equals 15 residues. The CDR3 protein is CASSLSLSGANGLTF. CDR3 DNA sequence: TGCGCCAGCAGCTTGTCTCTCTCTGGGGCCAACGGCCTGACTTTC.

This clone was picked up a small number of times. The chain has TRBV7-2 and TRBJ1-5; D is unresolved. This CDR3 spans 15 amino acids. The V and J ends lost 5 bases and 6 bases respectively, with 17 bases between them. Germline V gene lookup returns CDR1 SGHTA and CDR2 FQGNSA. CDR3: CASSLDGMGGQPQHF. The CDR3 DNA sequence: TGTGCCAGCAGCCTAGACGGGATGGGCGGTCAGCCCCAGCATTTT.

V usage is TRBV5-4 and J usage is TRBJ2-2, with D possibly TRBD2 on 7 matching bases. V gave up 2 bases and J gave up 9 bases, with 14 bases separating them. Germline lookup yields CDR1 SGHNT and CDR2 YYREEE (reference sequence). The CDR3 totals 14 residues. As DNA, the CDR3 is TGTGCCAGCAGCTTCGTCTCGGGGGGCCGGGAGCTGTTTTTT. This translates into CASSFVSGGRELFF.

The CDR3 is CASSQEELVAEQFF. CDR3 bases: TGCGCCAGCAGCCAAGAGGAACTAGTGGCTGAGCAGTTCTTC. J is TRBJ2-1 and V is TRBV4-3; TRBD2 is a possible D gene (5 bases). Trimming removed 0 bases from V and 9 bases from J, with 12 bases in between. Germline CDR1 and CDR2: LGHNA and YSLEER. This CDR3 has 14 amino acids.

V usage is TRBV4-2 and J usage is TRBJ2-2, with 9 bases matching TRBD1. Germline CDR1 reads LGHNA; CDR2 reads YNFKEQ. The trim removed 0 bases at V and 4 bases at J, leaving 6 bases unmatched. The CDR3 consists of 17 residues. The CDR3 loop reads CASSQDYHRGPTGELFF. CDR3 nucleotide sequence: TGTGCCAGCAGCCAAGATTACCACAGGGGGCCCACCGGGGAGCTGTTTTTT.

The chain employs TRBV7-9 and TRBJ2-5; D is unclear. Germline CDR1 reads SEHNR; CDR2 reads FQNEAQ (reference sequence). This CDR3 has 12 residues. V lost 6 bases, J lost 0 bases, and 5 bases lay in between. CDR3 region: CASRPNQETQYF. DNA of the CDR3: TGTGCCAGCAGACCTAACCAAGAGACCCAGTACTTC.

The chain links TRBV10-3 to TRBJ1-2; maybe TRBD1 (5 bases). Deletions cut 3 bases from V and 6 bases from J, with 11 bases between. CDR1 and CDR2 from the germline V gene are ENHRY and SYGVKD. This CDR3 has 13 residues. The CDR3 DNA follows: TGTGCCATCAGTGACAGGGCCCTGGATGGCTACACCTTC. Translated, it gives CAISDRALDGYTF.

The chain is built from TRBV18 and TRBJ2-5; no clear D gene. The V gene's germline CDR1 is KGHSH and CDR2 LQKENI. V gave up 2 bases and J gave up 5 bases, with 6 bases separating them. The CDR3 sequence is 12 residues long. CDR3 protein: CASSPSVETQYF. CDR3 bases: TGTGCCAGCTCACCATCCGTGGAGACCCAGTACTTC.

The chain recombines TRBV7-2 with TRBJ2-4, with 11 nucleotides matching TRBD1. This CDR3 spans 16 amino acids. J was trimmed by 7 bases and V by 5 bases; bases with no gene match: 10. Germline assignment: CDR1 SGHTA and CDR2 FQGNSA. The DNA of the CDR3 is TGTGCCAGCAGCCTTTGGACAGGGGGCGCGTCCAACATTCAGTACTTC. Translating it yields CASSLWTGGASNIQYF.

The genes are TRBV27 and TRBJ2-1; maybe TRBD1 (5 bases). Trimming cost V 3 bases and J 4 bases, with 10 bases left between them. CDR3 length: 14 amino acids. Germline values: CDR1 MNHEY, CDR2 SMNVEV (reference sequence). The CDR3 here is CASSFNRQYNEQFF. In DNA form, the CDR3 reads TGTGCCAGCAGTTTTAACAGACAGTACAATGAGCAGTTCTTC.

The chain carries TRBV7-9 and TRBJ1-3; possibly TRBD1 for D (5 bases). The CDR3 covers 14 residues. CDR1 SEHNR and CDR2 FQNEAQ come from the germline V gene (reference sequence). The V end was cut by 1 base, the J end by 1 base, with 5 bases between. The CDR3 is CASSLEGSGNTIYF. CDR3 DNA: TGTGCCAGCAGCTTAGAGGGGTCTGGAAACACCATATATTTT. The whole variable domain, filled in from reference TRBV7-9 and TRBJ1-3, reads DTGVSQNPRHKITKRGQNVTFRCDPISEHNRLYWYRQTLGQGPEFLTYFQNEAQLEKSRLLSDRFSAERPKGSFSTLEIQRTEQGDSAMYLCASSLEGSGNTIYFGEGSWLTVV.

The chain recombines TRBV9 with TRBJ1-3; D gene ambiguous. The V gene's germline CDR1 is SGDLS and CDR2 YYNGEE. The CDR3 runs 17 residues. Trimming pared 3 bases from V and 4 bases from J, leaving 20 bases between. In nucleotides, the CDR3 is TGTGCCAGCAGCGCGGGAGGTTTAAGAGGAGGGGGAAACACCATATATTTT. Translation: CASSAGGLRGGGNTIYF.

The CDR3 here is CASSSSRHREGEQYF. Here the CDR3 DNA reads TGTGCCAGCAGCTCCAGCCGTCACAGGGAGGGCGAGCAGTACTTC. The chain combines TRBV11-2 with TRBJ2-7; tentative D call: TRBD2 (7 bases). The CDR3 spans 15 residues. The V end lost 4 bases, the J end lost 6 bases, and 19 bases lay between the germline ends. Per germline, CDR1 SGHAT and CDR2 FQNNGV. The full variable domain, rest sourced from reference TRBV11-2 and TRBJ2-7, is EAGVAQSPRYKIIEKRQSVAFWCNPISGHATLYWYQQILGQGPKLLIQFQNNGVVDDSQLPKDRFSAERLKGVDSTLKIQPAKLEDSAVYLCASSSSRHREGEQYFGPGTRLTVT.